This T cell receptor beta chain stems from a study of naive and memory T cell subsets. V was cut by 5 bases and J by 0 bases, with 10 bases left in between. The CDR3 sequence is 15 residues long. The germline CDR1 and CDR2 sequences are SNHLY and FYNNEI. In this sample, this clonotype turned up many times. An oligonucleotide containing a UMI was ligated to the 3' end of TCR cDNA. Whole blood, 2.5 to 3 ml, came from adult healthy volunteers. Amplification of ligated cDNA took four PCR rounds with SP2 and nested alpha and beta constant primers. TCRdb used MiXCR to reprocess the 5' RACE reads, holding one entry per CDR3 protein. The sample records tens of thousands of distinct CDR3 sequences, about 7.2% being singletons.

The chain employs TRBV2 and TRBJ1-4; D uncertain. The sequence was collected from a male donor in good health. CDR3 sequence: CASSNGRTTNEKLFF. In DNA form, the CDR3 reads TGTGCCAGCAGTAACGGCCGAACAACTAATGAAAAACTGTTTTTT.